This T cell receptor (beta chain) was identified in a study of cytomegalovirus exposure and HLA in healthy donors. The primer mix had 60 Vbeta and 13 Jbeta primers. TCRdb's copy holds only in-frame clones and misses some; the assay was immunoSEQ multiplex PCR. The table lists 150,000 or so clones, over 75% of them singletons, with approximately 6% in the top ten. The TCR was taken from a man aged 30 to 45 in good health and CMV-seropositive. Source material: PBMCs.

The CDR3 loop is CAWRAASVAPDTQYF. For the CDR3, the DNA is TGTGCCTGGAGGGCCGCTAGCGTTGCGCCGGATACGCAGTATTTT. The V and J genes are TRBV30 and TRBJ2-3, with D possibly being TRBD2 (6 bases). Between the trimmed V and J ends, which lost 3 bases and 6 bases, there was a span of 19 bases. CDR1 GTSNPN and CDR2 SVGIG come from the germline V gene (reference sequence). This CDR3 comprises 15 residues. The full variable domain, completed using reference TRBV30 and TRBJ2-3, is SQTIHQWPATLVQPVGSPLSLECTVEGTSNPNLYWYRQAAGRGLQLLFYSVGIGQISSEVPQNLSASRPQDRQFILSSKKLLLSDSGFYLCAWRAASVAPDTQYFGPGTRLTVL.